Here is one T cell receptor beta chain with its context. Per the authors' pipeline: Estimated nucleated cell counts came from reference gene primer amplification. Clones were read by immunoSEQ multiplex PCR, and TCRdb kept only the in-frame ones, dropping some. Clone size and V and J calls were adopted from that table, with D and trimming inferred from the DNA. The data hold roughly 170,000 clones, with about 90% observed a single time. These data come from a study of blood T cell repertoires in COVID-19. About the research overall: Samples of COVID-19 (acute and convalescent) were obtained from the United States, Italy and Spain. T cells, B-cell-depleted T cells, or PBMCs provided the cDNA or gDNA that served as material.

The origin of this receptor is a man in his 70s with active or convalescent COVID-19. What was sequenced was peripheral blood.

The CDR3 nucleotides read TGTGCCAGCAGTGAAGCCGGGGGAATTGGCACAGATACGCAGTATTTT. Translation: CASSEAGGIGTDTQYF. The chain joins TRBV6-1 to TRBJ2-3, with D possibly being TRBD2 (6 bases). CDR3 length equals 16 residues. CDR1 and CDR2 (germline): MNHNS, SASEGT. V shed 0 bases and J shed 1 base, with 11 bases lying between them.